These 20 T cell receptor beta chains came from one sample sequenced in a study of identical twins. TCRdb used MiXCR to reprocess the 5' RACE reads, holding one entry per CDR3 protein. The sample yields some 1,700,000 distinct CDR3 sequences, more than 30% seen once. The sequenced material came from cord blood. The receptors derive from a newborn girl in good health.

This clonotype was seen many times. The junction departs from the called germline gene at one end, perhaps through a read error. This chain uses TRBV4-1 with TRBJ2-1; D ambiguous. The length of the CDR3 is 13 residues. CDR1 and CDR2 from the germline V gene are MGHRA and YSYEKL. Here the CDR3 DNA reads TGTGCCAGCAGCCAAGTCTTGGCGAATGAGCAGTTCTTC. Encoded protein: CASSQVLANEQFF.

This clonotype showed up just a few times. The chain employs TRBV25-1 and TRBJ2-3; TRBD2 is a possible D gene (6 bases). The CDR3 totals 14 residues. V was cut by 2 bases and J by 4 bases, with 10 bases left in between. Germline V CDR1 and CDR2: MGHDK, SYGVNS. The CDR3 nucleotides are TGTGCCAGCAGTGAAGGAGGGCCCGCAGATACGCAGTATTTT. It yields the protein CASSEGGPADTQYF.

This clonotype was observed many times. This chain joins TRBV9 and TRBJ2-1; D remains ambiguous. CDR3 length: 11 amino acids. Germline loops: CDR1 SGDLS, CDR2 YYNGEE. The germline V and J ends were trimmed by 0 bases and 9 bases, with 4 bases remaining between them. The CDR3 DNA follows: TGTGCCAGCAGCGTAGGCCTTGAGCAGTTCTTC. Residues: CASSVGLEQFF.

This clonotype was counted between two and nine times. V gene TRBV5-1 combines with J gene TRBJ2-1; TRBD1 matches at 7 bases. There are 13 residues in the CDR3. CDR1 and CDR2 (germline): SGHRS, YFSETQ. Losses at the gene ends were 7 bases for V and 12 bases for J; bases not matched to a gene: 13. The CDR3 DNA reads TGCGCCAGCGCAGGACAGGCCCGTTTAGGGCAGTTCTTC. Its protein product is CASAGQARLGQFF.

The chain carries TRBV20-1 and TRBJ2-7; D not certain. V lost 0 bases and J lost 2, with 14 bases in between. This CDR3 has 15 amino acids. Germline CDR1 reads DFQATT; CDR2 reads SNEGSKA (reference sequence). The CDR3 bases are TGCAGTGCTAGAGATACCCGAGTGGGGACCTACGAGCAGTACTTC. This translates into CSARDTRVGTYEQYF.

The genes are TRBV28 and TRBJ1-1, with no clear D. The germline V gene encodes CDR1 MDHEN and CDR2 SYDVKM. The V gene lost 9 bases and the J gene lost 0 bases, with 11 bases spanning the gap. CDR3 length: 13 amino acids. CDR3 bases: TGTGCCAGTGGGAATTCTTTGAACACTGAAGCTTTCTTT. Translating gives CASGNSLNTEAFF.

This clonotype was seen a single time. This sequence joins TRBV20-1 and TRBJ2-4; D might be TRBD1 (5 bases). The J call may be wrong; the DNA end is better matched by TRBJ2-7. Looked up from germline, CDR1 is DFQATT and CDR2 is SNEGSKA (reference sequence). The CDR3 is 15 residues long. The CDR3 sequence: CSARDPQTTACEQYF. The CDR3 DNA follows: TGCAGTGCTAGAGATCCTCAGACGACAGCCTGCGAGCAGTACTTC.

In its sample, this clonotype was seen a few times. The chain combines TRBV6-1 with TRBJ1-2; D is unresolved. Trimming shortened V by 2 bases and J by 4 bases, and 8 bases separated the two germline ends. The germline gives CDR1 MNHNS, CDR2 SASEGT. The CDR3 consists of 13 residues. CDR3 loop: CASSETAFYGYTF. DNA for the CDR3: TGTGCCAGCAGTGAAACAGCGTTCTATGGCTACACCTTC.

The V and J genes are TRBV10-3 and TRBJ1-2; 7 bases line up with TRBD1. J lost 5 bases, V lost 2 bases, and 8 bases had no gene match. Germline CDR1 reads ENHRY; CDR2 reads SYGVKD. This CDR3 region has 15 residues. CDR3 sequence (DNA): TGTGCCATCAGTGAGAGACAGGGCCCCCTTTATGGCTACACCTTC. Translating it yields CAISERQGPLYGYTF.

This clonotype was detected a few times. The chain uses TRBV28 and TRBJ2-5; D possibly matches TRBD1 or TRBD2 (6 bases each). This CDR3 has 13 residues. Germline V gene lookup returns CDR1 MDHEN and CDR2 SYDVKM. Trimming shortened V by 3 bases and J by 4 bases, and 9 bases separated the two germline ends. CDR3 coding DNA: TGTGCCAGCAGTTTTCCGGGGGCAGAGACCCAGTACTTC. It is translated as CASSFPGAETQYF.

A few counts support this clonotype. V is TRBV28 and J is TRBJ2-3; 7 bases agree with TRBD2. V trimming: 6 bases; J trimming: 4 bases; junction bases outside the gene matches: 4. CDR1 and CDR2 (germline): MDHEN, SYDVKM. This CDR3 is 13 amino acids long. CDR3 nucleotides: TGTGCCAGCAGCACTAGCGCCCCAGATACGCAGTATTTT. Its translation is CASSTSAPDTQYF.

This clonotype was recorded a few times. This chain uses TRBV20-1 with TRBJ2-3; 14 positions agree with TRBD2. Looked up from germline, CDR1 is DFQATT and CDR2 is SNEGSKA (reference sequence). After removal of 4 bases from V and 4 bases from J, the junction contained 4 bases not matched to a gene. The CDR3 totals 15 residues. CDR3 loop: CSATGTSGSADTQYF. The CDR3 DNA is TGCAGTGCTACCGGGACTAGCGGGAGTGCAGATACGCAGTATTTT.

This clonotype was observed at least ten times. The V and J genes are TRBV20-1 and TRBJ2-7, with D possibly being TRBD2 (5 bases). Trimming stripped 0 bases from V and 0 bases from J, with 9 bases between. The germline V gene encodes CDR1 DFQATT and CDR2 SNEGSKA (reference sequence). The CDR3 spans 14 residues. CDR3 in DNA: TGCAGTGCTAGAGATGGCACTAGCTCCTACGAGCAGTACTTC. Its translation: CSARDGTSSYEQYF.

V is TRBV20-1 and J is TRBJ2-5, with 10 nucleotides matching TRBD2. The CDR3 extends over 12 amino acids. The junction had 5 bases not matched to a gene; V was cut back by 2 bases and J by 11 bases. CDR1 is DFQATT, CDR2 SNEGSKA, per germline (reference sequence). DNA for the CDR3: TGCAGTGCTAGATCTAGCGGGAGAGGGCAGTACTTC. Its translation: CSARSSGRGQYF.

This clonotype was seen a handful of times. J is TRBJ2-2 and V is TRBV10-3; 9 positions match TRBD1. CDR1 is ENHRY, CDR2 SYGVKD, per germline. The CDR3 has 18 amino acids. V lost 2 bases to trimming and J lost 5 bases; unmatched junction nucleotides: 12. The CDR3 region is CAISEITQNRGLTGELFF. CDR3 DNA sequence: TGTGCCATCAGTGAGATCACGCAGAACAGGGGGCTAACCGGGGAGCTGTTTTTT.

Note on this clonotype: At one of its ends the junction is not consistent with the germline gene, which may arise from a read error. The rearrangement links TRBV5-1 to TRBJ1-6; D call uncertain. Germline values: CDR1 SGHRS, CDR2 YFSETQ. The CDR3 length is 15 residues. In DNA, the CDR3 is TGTGCCAGCAGCCCGCAAGGTGCCTATAATTCACCCCTCCACTTT. Protein sequence: CASSPQGAYNSPLHF.

This clonotype was counted at least ten times. The gene calls are TRBV3-1 and TRBJ2-3; no clear D gene. CDR1 is LGHDT and CDR2 is YNNKEL in the germline V gene (reference sequence). The CDR3 sequence is 14 residues long. V was trimmed by 8 bases and J by 5 bases, leaving 17 bases between them. CDR3 residues: CASASRASGDTQYF. DNA of the CDR3: TGTGCCAGCGCAAGTAGGGCCTCTGGAGATACGCAGTATTTT.

The chain recombines TRBV12-3 or TRBV12-4 with TRBJ2-5; weak D call: TRBD1 (6 bases). With the DNA end fitting TRBJ2-7 better, the J assignment may be wrong. The CDR3 is 15 residues long. CDR3 coding DNA: TGTGCCAGCAGTTTAGCTACAGGGTCCACCTACGAGCAGTACTTC. Amino acid sequence: CASSLATGSTYEQYF.

The chain links TRBV6-6 to TRBJ2-7; possible D gene TRBD1, 5 bases. Germline lookup yields CDR1 MNHNY and CDR2 SVGAGI (reference sequence). The CDR3 is made up of 14 amino acids. Trimming removed 2 bases at V and 7 bases at J, with 15 bases between. The CDR3 loop reads CASSYRAGNNEQYF. In nucleotides, the CDR3 is TGTGCCAGCAGTTACCGGGCAGGGAACAATGAGCAGTACTTC.

This clonotype has only a few counts. The chain employs TRBV7-9 and TRBJ2-1; D is possibly TRBD2 (5 bases). V lost 7 bases, J lost 8 bases, and 15 bases lay in between. Germline lookup yields CDR1 SEHNR and CDR2 FQNEAQ (reference sequence). This CDR3 has 13 amino acids. Here the CDR3 DNA reads TGTGCCAGCAACAACCACCTCGGGGATGAGCAGTTCTTC. It codes for CASNNHLGDEQFF.